The 6 T cell receptor beta chains below come from one sample, sequenced in a study of shared clonotypes between healthy human individuals. Clones were read by immunoSEQ multiplex PCR, and TCRdb kept only the in-frame ones, dropping some. The sample shows roughly 550,000 clones, around 95% of them seen only once. Only CD45RO-negative cells positively selected for CCR7 counted as naive CD8 cells, so terminally differentiated effector memory CD45RA+ cells were excluded. Sequencing input: naive CD8+ T cells sorted from blood. These receptors were taken from a woman in her twenties or thirties in good health.

The rearrangement joins TRBV29-1 to TRBJ2-1, with 9 bases fitting TRBD1. This CDR3 contains 18 residues. Unmatched junction bases numbered 12, after V lost 3 bases and J lost 0 bases. Germline lookup yields CDR1 SQVTM and CDR2 ANQGSEA. The CDR3 region is CSVDGVDRGRFSYNEQFF. The CDR3 nucleotides are TGCAGCGTTGACGGGGTGGACAGGGGAAGATTCTCCTACAATGAGCAGTTCTTC.

The chain links TRBV14 to TRBJ1-1; D possibly corresponds to TRBD1 (5 bases). Trimming stripped 1 base from V and 7 bases from J, with 10 bases between. Germline-derived CDR1 and CDR2 are SGHDN and FVKESK. CDR3 size: 13 residues. As DNA, the CDR3 is TGTGCCAGCAGCCAAGTACTCGGGGGTGAAGCTTTCTTT. Its protein product is CASSQVLGGEAFF. The full variable domain, with the rest looked up from reference TRBV14 and TRBJ1-1, is EAGVTQFPSHSVIEKGQTVTLRCDPISGHDNLYWYRRVMGKEIKFLLHFVKESKQDESGMPNNRFLAERTGGTYSTLKVQPAELEDSGVYFCASSQVLGGEAFFGQGTRLTVV.

The chain recombines TRBV19 with TRBJ2-7, with TRBD1 matching 9 bases. Trimming at V came to 1 base and at J to 3 bases, leaving 4 bases not matched to a gene. CDR3 length: 15 amino acids. Germline V gene sequence: CDR1 LNHDA, CDR2 SQIVND (reference sequence). CDR3 protein: CASSIVTGGDYEQYF. CDR3 nucleotide sequence: TGTGCCAGTAGTATAGTCACAGGGGGCGACTACGAGCAGTACTTC.

The V and J genes are TRBV27 and TRBJ1-1; D is unresolved. Germline V gene lookup returns CDR1 MNHEY and CDR2 SMNVEV (reference sequence). V was trimmed by 4 bases and J by 9 bases, leaving 9 bases between them. This CDR3 is 11 amino acids long. CDR3 nucleotides: TGTGCCAGCAGTTCCCTGACCCAAGCTTTCTTT. Translating gives CASSSLTQAFF.

This chain links TRBV6-5 with TRBJ1-5; weak D call: TRBD1 (6 bases). The germline V gene encodes CDR1 MNHEY and CDR2 SVGAGI. This CDR3 region has 12 residues. V shed 5 bases and J shed 7 bases, with 9 bases lying between them. The CDR3 bases are TGTGCCAGCAGTGCAGGGGACCAGCCCCAGCATTTT. Amino acids: CASSAGDQPQHF.

In this sample, this clone turned up once. The sample carries other DNA sequences with the same CDR3. The rearrangement uses TRBV11-2 and TRBJ2-5, with D maybe TRBD2 (6 bases). V was trimmed by 5 bases and J by 1 base, leaving 14 bases between them. Germline V gene data show CDR1 as SGHAT and CDR2 as FQNNGV. This CDR3 has 15 residues. The CDR3: CASSPGGSGQETQYF. The DNA of the CDR3 is TGTGCCAGCAGCCCTGGGGGTAGCGGCCAAGAGACCCAGTACTTC.